The clone carrying this T cell receptor (beta chain) came up many times. Its antigen is not identified. The sample belongs to a study of identical twins. General study points: Clonotypes of the beta chain that were abundant in cord blood carried fewer insertions (memory repertoires showed none). Possibly, invariant MAIT and iNKT cells partly confounded zero-insertion analyses.

TCRdb redid the calling of the 5' RACE reads with MiXCR, one entry per CDR3 protein. The sample shows some 200,000 distinct CDR3 sequences, around 8.1% of them seen only once. The CDR3 contains 12 residues. V was cut by 8 bases and J by 2 bases, with 10 bases left in between. The data were also submitted as part of a second study, on yellow fever vaccine responses in identical twins.

The sequence came from a woman between 18 and 29 years old in good health. Sequencing input: memory (CD45RO+) T cells sorted from blood. V usage is TRBV12-3 or TRBV12-4 and J usage is TRBJ2-7, with a weak D call TRBD2 (5 bases). DNA for the CDR3: TGTGCCAGCGTGGGAGTTGCCTACGAGCAGTACTTC. It is translated as CASVGVAYEQYF.